The 16 T cell receptor beta chains below were found in one sample sequenced in a study of identical twins (dated by TCRdb to 2015 to 2016). The method behind the library was 5' RACE. TCRdb lists the instrument as Illumina HiSeq 2000. TCRdb handled the public reads itself, with Q25 trimming in fastp and clone calling in MiXCR, and kept productive beta chains. Records with the same CDR3 protein are collapsed into one entry carrying the most frequent genes and DNA. This sample gives hundreds of thousands of distinct CDR3 sequences in total; around 7% of them show up just once. 3% to 4.5% of the sample belongs to the ten largest clones. These data were also filed under a second study, of yellow fever vaccine responses in identical twins.

The sample consisted of memory (CD45RO+) T cells sorted from blood. The cell subset or site label for this specimen denotes: CD45RO+ enriched T cells. The receptor source for this set is a woman in her late teens or twenties in good health.

Only a few counts were recorded for this clonotype. This chain links TRBV20-1 with TRBJ2-1; TRBD2 matches 8 bases. J lost 9 bases, V lost 6 bases, and 16 bases had no gene match. The V gene's germline CDR1 is DFQATT and CDR2 SNEGSKA (reference sequence). This CDR3 is built from 15 residues. CDR3 loop: CSAELSGRALIEQFF. CDR3 DNA: TGCAGTGCGGAACTTTCCGGGAGGGCTCTCATTGAGCAGTTCTTC.

In this sample, this clonotype turned up many times. The chain combines TRBV7-8 with TRBJ2-1, with D unclear. V was trimmed by 1 base and J by 0 bases, leaving 13 bases between them. Germline lookup yields CDR1 SGHVS and CDR2 FQNEAQ. The CDR3 is 17 amino acids. The CDR3 bases are TGTGCCAGCAGCTTAGTGGTGACTGCCGCCTCCTACAATGAGCAGTTCTTC. This translates into CASSLVVTAASYNEQFF.

Turning to this clonotype: Sequence at one end of the junction differs from germline and may be a read error. The chain is built from TRBV5-6 and TRBJ1-2; no clear D gene. This CDR3 is 13 amino acids long. Germline V gives CDR1 SGHDT, CDR2 YYEEEE. The CDR3 is CASTLDGSYGYTF. The CDR3 DNA follows: TGTGCCAGCACCTTGGACGGAAGCTATGGCTACACCTTC.

This clonotype was detected only a few times. The J gene is TRBJ2-7, the V gene TRBV20-1; D call uncertain. CDR1 and CDR2 (germline): DFQATT, SNEGSKA (reference sequence). The V end lost 0 bases, the J end lost 9 bases, and 9 bases lay between the germline ends. The CDR3 sequence is 11 residues long. The CDR3, as DNA: TGCAGTGCTAGAGATCCTCCCTCGCAGTACTTC. It translates to CSARDPPSQYF.

This clonotype has only a few counts. The V call is TRBV20-1, the J call TRBJ1-5, with 11 bases aligning to TRBD1. V lost 6 bases to trimming and J lost 9 bases; unmatched junction nucleotides: 7. Per the germline V gene, CDR1 is DFQATT and CDR2 is SNEGSKA (reference sequence). CDR3 size: 13 residues. CDR3 bases: TGCAGTGCAGGGGACAGGGGGATGGGGCCCCAGCATTTT. This translates into CSAGDRGMGPQHF.

This clonotype was detected many times. The chain is built from TRBV12-3 or TRBV12-4 and TRBJ2-7, with 11 bases lining up with TRBD1. The CDR3 runs to 14 residues. Trimming removed 5 bases from V and 6 bases from J; junction bases left unmatched: 6. The CDR3 nucleotides read TGTGCCAGCAGTCCCCTCGGGACAGGGGGCGAGCAGTACTTC. Translated: CASSPLGTGGEQYF.

This clonotype was counted a few times. This sequence joins TRBV2 and TRBJ2-7; 7 nucleotides match TRBD1. The CDR3 loop spans 16 amino acids. J lost 4 bases, V lost 0 bases, and 9 bases had no gene match. Germline lookup yields CDR1 SNHLY and CDR2 FYNNEI. The CDR3 reads CASSEALLRGQYEQYF. CDR3 DNA: TGTGCCAGCAGTGAAGCGCTTCTTAGGGGGCAGTACGAGCAGTACTTC.

The V gene is TRBV2, the J gene TRBJ2-4; D is possibly TRBD1 or TRBD2 (7 bases each). Trimming stripped 1 base from V and 11 bases from J, with 21 bases between. The CDR3 runs 16 residues. CDR1 SNHLY and CDR2 FYNNEI come from the germline V gene. The CDR3 DNA sequence: TGTGCCAGCAGTGAAGTGTTGGGACCAGGGGGGAGGGTTCAGTACTTC. Protein product: CASSEVLGPGGRVQYF.

The V gene is TRBV18, the J gene TRBJ2-1; TRBD1 matches 11 bases. The CDR3 runs 18 residues. From germline, CDR1 is KGHSH and CDR2 LQKENI. V lost 4 bases, J lost 2 bases, and 10 bases stayed unmatched. DNA of the CDR3: TGTGCCAGCTCACTAGGCGCCGAGGGACAGGGGGCCTACAATGAGCAGTTCTTC. It encodes CASSLGAEGQGAYNEQFF.

The rearrangement uses TRBV12-3 or TRBV12-4 and TRBJ2-7; D might be TRBD2 (5 bases). This CDR3 is 13 amino acids long. CDR3 protein: CASSLAGVVEQYV. DNA for the CDR3: TGTGCCAGCAGTCTAGCCGGGGTGGTCGAGCAGTACGTC.

The chain carries TRBV2 and TRBJ1-2, with 7 bases aligning to TRBD1. CDR1 is SNHLY and CDR2 is FYNNEI in the germline V gene. The CDR3 is 16 amino acids. V was clipped by 4 bases and J by 4 bases; unmatched bases: 12. In DNA, the CDR3 is TGTGCCAGCAGTGGAGAAGGCAGGGGGATCGCCTATGGCTACACCTTC. Amino acids: CASSGEGRGIAYGYTF.

This clonotype was detected many times. The chain joins TRBV15 to TRBJ1-1, with D possibly matching TRBD1 (5 bases). The germline V gene encodes CDR1 LNHNV and CDR2 YYDKDF (reference sequence). Trimming took 5 bases from V and 1 from J, leaving 14 bases between them. The length of the CDR3 is 15 residues. In DNA, the CDR3 is TGTGCCACCAGCTGGAGCGGGACTGAGAACACTGAAGCTTTCTTT. Protein: CATSWSGTENTEAFF.

The chain combines TRBV7-3 with TRBJ2-1, with a possible D match to TRBD1 (5 bases). The CDR3 totals 15 residues. The germline gives CDR1 SGHTA, CDR2 FQGTGA. Between the trimmed V and J ends, which lost 0 bases and 9 bases, there was a span of 15 bases. CDR3 residues: CASSLTGQGGGEQFF. Here the CDR3 DNA reads TGTGCCAGCAGCTTAACGGGGCAGGGCGGCGGTGAGCAGTTCTTC.

The V call is TRBV7-6, the J call TRBJ2-3; 8 positions match TRBD1. V was pared by 5 bases and J by 4 bases, with 11 bases of the junction left unmatched. Germline lookup yields CDR1 SGHVS and CDR2 FNYEAQ. The length of the CDR3 is 16 residues. The CDR3 bases are TGTGCCAGCAGCGCCCTAGGACAGGGAGGTTCAGATACGCAGTATTTT. Its translation is CASSALGQGGSDTQYF.

The V and J genes are TRBV5-1 and TRBJ1-4; D remains ambiguous. V lost 3 bases to trimming and J lost 3 bases, with 12 bases between them. This CDR3 comprises 15 residues. Looked up from germline, CDR1 is SGHRS and CDR2 is YFSETQ. The CDR3 spells CASSYSVQANEKLFF. DNA of the CDR3: TGCGCCAGCAGCTATAGCGTTCAGGCTAATGAAAAACTGTTTTTT.

A few counts support this clonotype. The chain couples TRBV7-3 to TRBJ1-1; D perhaps matches TRBD1 (6 bases). There are 13 residues in the CDR3. Germline-derived CDR1 and CDR2 are SGHTA and FQGTGA. V lost 4 bases, J lost 3 bases, and 9 bases lay in between. As DNA, the CDR3 is TGTGCCAGCAGCTCTACAGGGTACACTGAAGCTTTCTTT. Its protein product is CASSSTGYTEAFF.